Below, 31 T cell receptor beta chains from the same sample are listed, as sequenced in a study of T cells in Graves' hyperthyroidism and ophthalmopathy. Template material for amplifying TCR beta CDR3 regions consisted of RNA transcripts. Using the HTBI primer set, a first-round RT-PCR was run on the TCR CDR3. MiXCR was run by TCRdb on the multiplex PCR reads, yielding one entry per CDR3 protein. The top ten clones hold roughly 33% of a sample with about 400,000 distinct CDR3 sequences, more than 13% of them seen once. Sequencing used blood. These TCRs come from a woman between 25 and 40 years old with Graves' hyperthyroidism.

This clonotype was picked up a small number of times. The chain employs TRBV18 and TRBJ2-1; 9 bases line up with TRBD1. This CDR3 is 16 amino acids long. Germline CDR1 reads KGHSH; CDR2 reads LQKENI. With 3 bases clipped from V and 5 bases from J, the junction kept 8 bases outside the gene matches. CDR3 coding DNA: TGTGCCAGCTCACCCTGGGGCGGGACAGGGAACAATGAGCAGTTCTTC. It encodes CASSPWGGTGNNEQFF.

The J gene is TRBJ1-2, the V gene TRBV5-1, with D tentatively TRBD1 (5 bases). Trimming took off 3 bases at V and 6 bases at J, with 12 bases between the two ends. CDR3 length: 13 residues. The germline V gene encodes CDR1 SGHRS and CDR2 YFSETQ. CDR3 protein: CASSSDSSHGYTF. The CDR3 bases are TGCGCCAGCAGCTCTGACAGTAGCCATGGCTACACCTTC.

As concerns this clonotype: A much more abundant neighbour one base away suggests this may be a read error. The rearrangement uses TRBV29-1 and TRBJ2-1; 9 bases are shared with TRBD2. This CDR3 region has 14 residues. Germline V gene data show CDR1 as SQVTM and CDR2 as ANQGSEA. The ends lost 6 bases at V and 8 bases at J; junction bases unmatched: 11. The CDR3 coding sequence is TGCAGCGTGGGCTATAGCGGGAGAAGCTATGAGCAGTTCTTC. Translation: CSVGYSGRSYEQFF.

The sample holds many counts of this clonotype. The chain has TRBV30 and TRBJ2-7; TRBD2 aligns across 7 bases. The germline V gene encodes CDR1 GTSNPN and CDR2 SVGIG (reference sequence). This CDR3 comprises 14 residues. J gave up 2 bases and V 2 bases, and 6 bases lay outside the gene matches. CDR3 in DNA: TGTGCCTGGAGTACTGGCGGGAGTCCCTACGAGCAGTACTTC. It encodes CAWSTGGSPYEQYF.

Ten or more counts support this clonotype. This chain links TRBV27 with TRBJ2-7; TRBD2 matches at 9 bases. V trimming: 4 bases; J trimming: 6 bases; junction bases outside the gene matches: 7. The CDR3 length is 14 residues. Germline V gene data show CDR1 as MNHEY and CDR2 as SMNVEV (reference sequence). CDR3 nucleotide sequence: TGTGCCAGCAGTTCCAGCGGACTAGCGCGCGAGCAGTACTTC. Its protein is CASSSSGLAREQYF.

This clonotype was seen repeatedly, ten times or more. The chain carries TRBV12-3 or TRBV12-4 and TRBJ2-7, with 7 bases fitting TRBD1. V shed 3 bases, J shed 4 bases, and the junction held 6 bases outside the gene matches. The CDR3 totals 14 residues. CDR3 nucleotide sequence: TGTGCCAGCAGTTTGAGGGGGCAAGTATACGAGCAGTACTTC. As protein: CASSLRGQVYEQYF.

This clonotype was observed at least ten times. The genes are TRBV12-3 or TRBV12-4 and TRBJ1-2; 9 nucleotides match TRBD1. V trimming: 4 bases; J trimming: 4 bases; junction bases outside the gene matches: 7. The CDR3 covers 15 residues. The CDR3 DNA reads TGTGCCAGCAGTTGGGACACAGGGGGCGTCTATGGCTACACCTTC. As protein: CASSWDTGGVYGYTF.

The chain has TRBV11-2 and TRBJ2-5; D might be TRBD2 (5 bases). This CDR3 contains 14 residues. V was pared by 5 bases and J by 4 bases, with 14 bases between. CDR1 SGHAT and CDR2 FQNNGV come from the germline V gene. This CDR3 is CASSDQMRVETQYF. Written as DNA, the CDR3 is TGTGCCAGCAGCGACCAGATGCGGGTAGAGACCCAGTACTTC.

The chain recombines TRBV5-6 with TRBJ1-1; D might be TRBD1 (6 bases). This CDR3 region has 13 residues. In germline, CDR1 is SGHDT, CDR2 YYEEEE. Trimming removed 0 bases from V and 7 bases from J, with 10 bases in between. The CDR3 loop reads CASSLGYRDEAFF. The CDR3 nucleotides are TGTGCCAGCAGCTTGGGCTACAGGGATGAAGCTTTCTTT. Looking up the rest from reference TRBV5-6 and TRBJ1-1 gives the full variable domain: DAGVTQSPTHLIKTRGQQVTLRCSPKSGHDTVSWYQQALGQGPQFIFQYYEEEERQRGNFPDRFSGHQFPNYSSELNVNALLLGDSALYLCASSLGYRDEAFFGQGTRLTVV.

The chain recombines TRBV5-1 with TRBJ2-1, with D maybe TRBD1 (6 bases). CDR1 is SGHRS and CDR2 is YFSETQ in the germline V gene. Between the trimmed V and J ends, which lost 4 bases and 9 bases, there was a span of 20 bases. This CDR3 contains 15 residues. CDR3 loop: CASSPGHGSGGEQFF. CDR3 bases: TGCGCCAGCAGCCCGGGACACGGCAGTGGGGGTGAGCAGTTCTTC.

This clonotype was counted ten times or more. The chain is built from TRBV30 and TRBJ2-7; D is unclear. The CDR3 extends over 11 amino acids. Per the germline V gene, CDR1 is GTSNPN and CDR2 is SVGIG (reference sequence). Trimming removed 3 bases from V and 3 bases from J, with 6 bases in between. Written as DNA, the CDR3 is TGTGCCTGGAGGACCAGCTACGAGCAGTACTTC. This encodes CAWRTSYEQYF.

This clonotype was counted at least ten times. The genes are TRBV2 and TRBJ2-4; the match to TRBD1 covers 7 bases. Germline V gene sequence: CDR1 SNHLY, CDR2 FYNNEI. The CDR3 covers 13 residues. The junction had 3 bases not matched to a gene; V was cut back by 7 bases and J by 3 bases. The CDR3 sequence is CASTWDSKNIQYF. Here the CDR3 DNA reads TGTGCCAGCACCTGGGACAGCAAAAACATTCAGTACTTC.

The rearrangement joins TRBV10-3 to TRBJ2-7; a possible D gene is TRBD2 (5 bases). Germline lookup yields CDR1 ENHRY and CDR2 SYGVKD. This CDR3 is built from 14 residues. Trimming left V 6 bases short and J 2 bases short, with 14 bases between. CDR3 amino acids: CAISGGEFPYEQYF. CDR3 DNA sequence: TGTGCCATCAGCGGTGGGGAGTTCCCCTACGAGCAGTACTTC.

This clonotype was observed a few times. The chain's CDR3 is CASSYVDFSTDTQYF. CDR3 coding DNA: TGTGCCAGCAGTTACGTCGACTTTAGCACAGATACGCAGTATTTT. The genes are TRBV6-5 and TRBJ2-3; D is unresolved. CDR1 and CDR2 (germline): MNHEY, SVGAGI. The CDR3 spans 15 residues. V lost 2 bases, J lost 0 bases, and 9 bases lay in between.

The table lists this clonotype with a few counts. The rearrangement links TRBV24-1 to TRBJ2-3; 11 bases line up with TRBD2. The CDR3 loop spans 13 amino acids. With V trimmed by 4 bases and J by 8 bases, 1 base remained unmatched. Looked up from germline, CDR1 is KGHDR and CDR2 is SFDVKD. CDR3 coding DNA: TGTGCCACCAGTGAAACTAGCGGGAGTACGCAGTATTTT. Residues: CATSETSGSTQYF.

This clonotype was detected only a few times. This chain joins TRBV10-3 and TRBJ1-4; perhaps TRBD1 as D (6 bases). Trimming shortened V by 3 bases and J by 6 bases, and 8 bases separated the two germline ends. CDR1 ENHRY and CDR2 SYGVKD come from the germline V gene. This CDR3 has 13 residues. The CDR3 sequence: CAISENRDEKLFF. The CDR3 DNA reads as TGTGCCATCAGTGAAAACAGGGATGAAAAACTGTTTTTT.

This clonotype was seen many times. This rearrangement joins TRBV11-2 to TRBJ1-1; 8 bases are a match to TRBD1. The CDR3 contains 16 residues. Germline CDR1 SGHAT, CDR2 FQNNGV. V was pared by 3 bases and J by 0 bases, with 6 bases of the junction left unmatched. DNA of the CDR3: TGTGCCAGCAGCTTGAGGAGGACAGGGATGAACACTGAAGCTTTCTTT. Translated: CASSLRRTGMNTEAFF.

This clonotype was seen ten or more times. J is TRBJ2-3 and V is TRBV7-2; D uncertain. The V end was cut by 2 bases, the J end by 1 base, with 7 bases between. Per the germline V gene, CDR1 is SGHTA and CDR2 is FQGNSA. The CDR3 has 14 amino acids. The CDR3: CASSLSRRTDTQYF. In DNA form, the CDR3 reads TGTGCCAGCAGCTTATCACGCCGCACAGATACGCAGTATTTT.

This clonotype appeared many times. This chain uses TRBV27 with TRBJ2-7; the match to TRBD2 covers 12 bases. CDR1 MNHEY and CDR2 SMNVEV come from the germline V gene (reference sequence). CDR3 length: 14 amino acids. J lost 0 bases, V lost 9 bases, and 3 bases had no gene match. As DNA, the CDR3 is TGTGCCAGTAGACTAGCGGGAGCCTCCTACGAGCAGTACTTC. This codes for CASRLAGASYEQYF.

This clonotype was detected many times. The chain recombines TRBV11-2 with TRBJ2-7; 8 bases are shared with TRBD2. CDR1 is SGHAT and CDR2 is FQNNGV in the germline V gene. J lost 1 base, V lost 5 bases, and 13 bases had no gene match. The CDR3 contains 17 residues. The CDR3 reads CASSPFRQREKSYEQYF. The DNA for the CDR3 is TGTGCCAGCAGCCCCTTTAGGCAGCGGGAGAAATCCTACGAGCAGTACTTC. Filled out from reference TRBV11-2 and TRBJ2-7, the complete variable domain reads EAGVAQSPRYKIIEKRQSVAFWCNPISGHATLYWYQQILGQGPKLLIQFQNNGVVDDSQLPKDRFSAERLKGVDSTLKIQPAKLEDSAVYLCASSPFRQREKSYEQYFGPGTRLTVT.

This chain uses TRBV6-6 with TRBJ1-1; a weak D match, TRBD1 (5 bases). Trimming removed 0 bases from V and 4 bases from J, with 15 bases in between. Germline values: CDR1 MNHNY, CDR2 SVGAGI (reference sequence). CDR3 length: 16 residues. The CDR3 region is CASSYSRYSGGTEAFF. CDR3 nucleotides: TGTGCCAGCAGTTACTCGAGATACTCGGGGGGCACTGAAGCTTTCTTT.

This clonotype was seen only a few times. The J gene is TRBJ2-5, the V gene TRBV6-5; D not certain. The CDR3 length is 14 residues. Germline CDR1 and CDR2: MNHEY and SVGAGI. V was shortened by 3 bases and J by 3 bases, with 11 bases between the two germline ends. The CDR3 bases are TGTGCCAGCAGTTATGGTCACGCTAAAGAGACCCAGTACTTC. Translation: CASSYGHAKETQYF.

This clonotype was recorded at least ten times. This chain connects TRBV28 to TRBJ2-7; the D is unclear. Germline values: CDR1 MDHEN, CDR2 SYDVKM. V lost 6 bases and J 4 bases, leaving 4 bases between the germline ends. This CDR3 contains 10 residues. CDR3 DNA sequence: TGTGCCAGCAGCCTATACGAGCAGTACTTC. Translation: CASSLYEQYF.

The chain joins TRBV5-4 to TRBJ2-3; 9 bases are shared with TRBD1. Germline V CDR1 and CDR2: SGHNT, YYREEE (reference sequence). V gave up 4 bases and J gave up 1 base; unmatched junction bases: 4. There are 15 residues in the CDR3. Written as DNA, the CDR3 is TGTGCCAGCAGCATTCGGGACAGGGGCACAGATACGCAGTATTTT. Translation gives CASSIRDRGTDTQYF.

The chain has TRBV28 and TRBJ2-7; TRBD1 matches at 9 bases. CDR1 and CDR2 from the germline V gene are MDHEN and SYDVKM. Trimming took 6 bases from V and 2 from J; bases not matched to a gene: 11. CDR3 size: 16 residues. Here the CDR3 reads CASSLRIGQGPYEQYF. CDR3 sequence (DNA): TGTGCCAGCAGCCTACGGATCGGACAGGGGCCCTACGAGCAGTACTTC.

Remarks on this clonotype: This sequence may be a read error, since a much larger clone differs from it by one base. The chain uses TRBV13 and TRBJ2-1; 14 bases map to TRBD2. Germline CDR1 is PRHDT and CDR2 is FYEKMQ (reference sequence). The CDR3 is 16 residues long. CDR3 sequence (DNA): TGTGCCAGCAGCGCCTCCGGGACTAGCGGGAGTCATGATCAGTTCTTC. Amino acids: CASSASGTSGSHDQFF. Full variable domain (outside the CDR3, taken from reference TRBV13 and TRBJ2-1): AAGVIQSPRHLIKEKRETATLKCYPIPRHDTVYWYQQGPGQDPQFLISFYEKMQSDKGSIPDRFSAQQFSDYHSELNMSSLELGDSALYFCASSASGTSGSHDQFFGPGTRLTVL.

This clonotype was counted many times. The chain recombines TRBV10-3 with TRBJ2-5; D is tentatively TRBD1 or TRBD2 (5 bases each). V dropped 4 bases and J dropped 4 bases, with 22 bases sitting between them. CDR1 and CDR2 (germline): ENHRY, SYGVKD. CDR3 length equals 17 residues. CDR3 DNA: TGTGCCATCAGTGGAGGTCTCGACAGCCGTGGGGGAGAGACCCAGTACTTC. It codes for CAISGGLDSRGGETQYF.

This clonotype showed up many times. The chain uses TRBV2 and TRBJ2-7, with TRBD2 as a possible D gene (5 bases). V was trimmed by 4 bases and J by 3 bases, leaving 10 bases between them. Germline values: CDR1 SNHLY, CDR2 FYNNEI. CDR3 length equals 13 residues. The CDR3 region is CASSVLEIYEQYF. CDR3 sequence (DNA): TGTGCCAGCAGTGTACTAGAGATCTACGAGCAGTACTTC. Full variable domain (missing parts from reference TRBV2 and TRBJ2-7): EPEVTQTPSHQVTQMGQEVILRCVPISNHLYFYWYRQILGQKVEFLVSFYNNEISEKSEIFDDQFSVERPDGSNFTLKIRSTKLEDSAMYFCASSVLEIYEQYFGPGTRLTVT.

In its sample, this clonotype was seen once. The chain combines TRBV18 with TRBJ2-7, with D unclear. Germline V gene lookup returns CDR1 KGHSH and CDR2 LQKENI. The CDR3 has 15 residues. Trimming removed 0 bases from V and 2 bases from J, with 11 bases in between. CDR3 region: CASSPPPGSPYEQYF. The CDR3, as DNA: TGTGCCAGCTCACCACCGCCCGGTTCCCCCTACGAGCAGTACTTC. Full variable domain (missing parts from reference TRBV18 and TRBJ2-7): NAGVMQNPRHLVRRRGQEARLRCSPMKGHSHVYWYRQLPEEGLKFMVYLQKENIIDESGMPKERFSAEFPKEGPSILRIQQVVRGDSAAYFCASSPPPGSPYEQYFGPGTRLTVT.

The V and J genes are TRBV3-1 and TRBJ2-2; no clear D. Between the trimmed V and J ends, which lost 3 bases and 5 bases, there was a span of 13 bases. This CDR3 spans 15 amino acids. Per germline, CDR1 LGHDT and CDR2 YNNKEL (reference sequence). This CDR3 is CASSQAGLGTGELFF. CDR3 DNA: TGTGCCAGCAGCCAGGCCGGGCTGGGGACCGGGGAGCTGTTTTTT.

J is TRBJ1-5 and V is TRBV20-1; D may be TRBD1 (5 bases). Germline CDR1 is DFQATT and CDR2 is SNEGSKA (reference sequence). The CDR3 loop spans 14 amino acids. V shed 3 bases and J shed 6 bases, with 15 bases lying between them. CDR3 coding DNA: TGCAGTGCTAGCATCGGGGCGCTTGGTCAGCCCCAGCATTTT. This codes for CSASIGALGQPQHF.